This TCR beta chain was sequenced for a study of T cells in Graves' hyperthyroidism and ophthalmopathy. Overall study results and limits: Expanded thyroid clonotypes (above 0.001) were mostly also found in blood.

Trimming cost V 5 bases and J 4 bases, with 18 bases left between them. CDR3 length equals 16 residues. CDR1 and CDR2 (germline): SGHAT, FQNNGV. As regards this clonotype: The antigen is unknown.

The TCR beta CDR3 regions underwent amplification using RNA transcripts as the source. The study used the HTBI primer set for a first-round RT-PCR of the TCR CDR3. TCRdb reprocessed the multiplex PCR reads with MiXCR, giving one entry per CDR3 protein. The sample lists about 600,000 distinct CDR3 sequences; 16% were seen once. Sequencing was performed on blood. This sequence joins TRBV11-2 and TRBJ1-3, with a tentative D call TRBD1 (6 bases). This clonotype originated in a woman in her thirties or forties with Graves' ophthalmopathy. CDR3 residues: CASSPLAGALGNTIYF. The DNA for the CDR3 is TGTGCCAGCAGCCCTCTGGCGGGGGCCCTCGGAAACACCATATATTTT.